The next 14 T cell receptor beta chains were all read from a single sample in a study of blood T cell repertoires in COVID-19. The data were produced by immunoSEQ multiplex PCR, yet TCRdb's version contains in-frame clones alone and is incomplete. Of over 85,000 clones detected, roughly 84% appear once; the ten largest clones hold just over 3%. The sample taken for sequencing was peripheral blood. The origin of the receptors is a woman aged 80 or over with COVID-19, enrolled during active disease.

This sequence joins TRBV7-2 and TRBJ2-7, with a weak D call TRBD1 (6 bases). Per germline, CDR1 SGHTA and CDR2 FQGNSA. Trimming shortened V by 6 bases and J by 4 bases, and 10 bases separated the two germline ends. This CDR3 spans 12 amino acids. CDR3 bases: TGTGCCAGCAGGAACAGGGAATACGAGCAGTACTTC. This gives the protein CASRNREYEQYF.

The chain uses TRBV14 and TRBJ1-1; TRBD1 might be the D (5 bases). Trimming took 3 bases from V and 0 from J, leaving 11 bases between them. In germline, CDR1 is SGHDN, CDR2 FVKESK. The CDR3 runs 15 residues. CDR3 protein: CASSHHTGVNTEAFF. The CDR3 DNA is TGTGCCAGCAGCCATCACACAGGAGTGAACACTGAAGCTTTCTTT.

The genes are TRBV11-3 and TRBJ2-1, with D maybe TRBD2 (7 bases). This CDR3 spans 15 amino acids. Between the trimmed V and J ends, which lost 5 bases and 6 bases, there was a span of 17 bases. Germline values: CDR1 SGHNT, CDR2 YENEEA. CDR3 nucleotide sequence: TGTGCCAGCAGCCCCCGGAGGGGGGGGACCAATGAGCAGTTCTTC. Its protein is CASSPRRGGTNEQFF.

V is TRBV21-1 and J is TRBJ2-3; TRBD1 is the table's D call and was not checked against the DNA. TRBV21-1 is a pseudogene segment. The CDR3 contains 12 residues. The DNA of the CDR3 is TGTGCCAGCAGCAAGATAGGGGATCCGCAGTATTTT. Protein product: CASSKIGDPQYF.

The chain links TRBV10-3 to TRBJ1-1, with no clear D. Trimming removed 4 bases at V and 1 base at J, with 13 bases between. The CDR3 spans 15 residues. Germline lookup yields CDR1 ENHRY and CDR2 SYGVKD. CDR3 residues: CAISVGGTANTEAFF. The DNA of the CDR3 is TGTGCCATCAGTGTGGGAGGCACAGCGAACACTGAAGCTTTCTTT.

In nucleotides, the CDR3 is TGTGCCAGCAGCCAAGTGGGGACTACATTGGTATACGAGCAGTACTTC. This codes for CASSQVGTTLVYEQYF. The chain recombines TRBV4-2 with TRBJ2-7, with 7 bases matching TRBD2. The germline V gene has CDR1 LGHNA and CDR2 YNFKEQ. The CDR3 sequence is 16 residues long. V lost 1 base and J lost 4; bases outside the gene matches: 10.

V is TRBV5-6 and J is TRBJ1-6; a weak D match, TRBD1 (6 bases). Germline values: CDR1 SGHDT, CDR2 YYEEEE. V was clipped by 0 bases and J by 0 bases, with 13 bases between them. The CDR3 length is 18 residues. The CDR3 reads CASSLAGRGSSYNSPLHF. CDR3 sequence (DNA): TGTGCCAGCAGCTTGGCCGGGAGGGGGAGCTCCTATAATTCACCCCTCCACTTT.

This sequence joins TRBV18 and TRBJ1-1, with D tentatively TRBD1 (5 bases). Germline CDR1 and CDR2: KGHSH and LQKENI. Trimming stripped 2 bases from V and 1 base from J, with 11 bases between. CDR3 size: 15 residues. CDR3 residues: CASSPSVGGNTEAFF. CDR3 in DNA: TGTGCCAGCTCACCATCCGTGGGGGGGAACACTGAAGCTTTCTTT. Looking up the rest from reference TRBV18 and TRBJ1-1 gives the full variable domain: NAGVMQNPRHLVRRRGQEARLRCSPMKGHSHVYWYRQLPEEGLKFMVYLQKENIIDESGMPKERFSAEFPKEGPSILRIQQVVRGDSAAYFCASSPSVGGNTEAFFGQGTRLTVV.

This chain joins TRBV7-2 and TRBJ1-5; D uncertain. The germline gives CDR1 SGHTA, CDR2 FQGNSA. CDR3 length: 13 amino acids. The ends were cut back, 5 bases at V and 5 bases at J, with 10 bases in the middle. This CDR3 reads CASSTDTYQPQHF. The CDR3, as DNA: TGTGCCAGCAGCACCGACACCTATCAGCCCCAGCATTTT.

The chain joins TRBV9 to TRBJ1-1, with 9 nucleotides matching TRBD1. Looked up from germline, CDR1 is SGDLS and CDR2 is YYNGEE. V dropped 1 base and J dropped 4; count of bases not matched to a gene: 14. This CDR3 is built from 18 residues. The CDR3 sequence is CASSVKAGTGIGPTEAFF. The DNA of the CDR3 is TGTGCCAGCAGCGTAAAAGCCGGGACAGGGATCGGACCCACTGAAGCTTTCTTT.

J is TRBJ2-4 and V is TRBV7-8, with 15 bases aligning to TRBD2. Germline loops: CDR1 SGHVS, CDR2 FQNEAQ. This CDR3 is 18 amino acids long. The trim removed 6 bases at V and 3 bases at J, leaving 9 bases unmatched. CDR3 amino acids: CASRRGLAGGPDKNIQYF. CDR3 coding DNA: TGTGCCAGCAGACGAGGACTAGCGGGGGGGCCTGACAAAAACATTCAGTACTTC.

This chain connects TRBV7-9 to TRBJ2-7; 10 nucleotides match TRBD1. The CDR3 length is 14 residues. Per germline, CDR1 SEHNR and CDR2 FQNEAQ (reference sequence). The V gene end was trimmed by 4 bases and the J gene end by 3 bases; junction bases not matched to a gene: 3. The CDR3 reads CASSSWDRGYEQYF. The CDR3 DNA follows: TGTGCCAGCAGCTCTTGGGACAGGGGCTACGAGCAGTACTTC. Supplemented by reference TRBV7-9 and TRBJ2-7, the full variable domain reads DTGVSQNPRHKITKRGQNVTFRCDPISEHNRLYWYRQTLGQGPEFLTYFQNEAQLEKSRLLSDRFSAERPKGSFSTLEIQRTEQGDSAMYLCASSSWDRGYEQYFGPGTRLTVT.

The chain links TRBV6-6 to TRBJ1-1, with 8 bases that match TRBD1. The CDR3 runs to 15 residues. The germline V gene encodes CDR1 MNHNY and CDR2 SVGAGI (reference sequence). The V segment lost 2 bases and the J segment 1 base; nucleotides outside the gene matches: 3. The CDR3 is CASSYPGQANTEAFF. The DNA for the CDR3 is TGTGCCAGCAGTTACCCGGGACAGGCGAACACTGAAGCTTTCTTT.

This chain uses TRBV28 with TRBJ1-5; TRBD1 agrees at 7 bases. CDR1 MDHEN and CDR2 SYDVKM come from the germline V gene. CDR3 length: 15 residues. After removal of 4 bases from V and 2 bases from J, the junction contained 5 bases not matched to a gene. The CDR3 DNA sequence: TGTGCCAGCAGTTACAGGGGCGGGGGCAATCAGCCCCAGCATTTT. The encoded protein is CASSYRGGGNQPQHF.